This TCR beta chain was found in a study of blood T cell repertoires in COVID-19. Across the whole study: T cells, B-cell-depleted T cells, or PBMCs provided the cDNA or gDNA that served as material.

Enrolled during active infection, Seattle patients were then followed longitudinally. Methods used by the authors: Amplification of reference gene primers provided the estimated nucleated cell counts. Produced via immunoSEQ multiplex PCR; TCRdb's table is partial and in-frame only. Clonal size and the V and J genes are those of that table, whereas D and trimming came from the DNA. The sample carries about 150,000 clones, roughly 81% recorded once. The germline V gene encodes CDR1 SGDLS and CDR2 YYNGEE. Germline trimming cut 3 bases from V and 4 bases from J; bases unmatched to any gene: 5. CDR3 length: 14 residues.

The source material was peripheral blood. V usage is TRBV9 and J usage is TRBJ1-2; 8 bases are a match to TRBD1. The receptor was derived from a woman in her sixties or seventies with COVID-19, enrolled during active disease. CDR3 sequence: CASSASTGAYGYTF. CDR3 nucleotides: TGTGCCAGCAGCGCGTCGACAGGGGCCTATGGCTACACCTTC.